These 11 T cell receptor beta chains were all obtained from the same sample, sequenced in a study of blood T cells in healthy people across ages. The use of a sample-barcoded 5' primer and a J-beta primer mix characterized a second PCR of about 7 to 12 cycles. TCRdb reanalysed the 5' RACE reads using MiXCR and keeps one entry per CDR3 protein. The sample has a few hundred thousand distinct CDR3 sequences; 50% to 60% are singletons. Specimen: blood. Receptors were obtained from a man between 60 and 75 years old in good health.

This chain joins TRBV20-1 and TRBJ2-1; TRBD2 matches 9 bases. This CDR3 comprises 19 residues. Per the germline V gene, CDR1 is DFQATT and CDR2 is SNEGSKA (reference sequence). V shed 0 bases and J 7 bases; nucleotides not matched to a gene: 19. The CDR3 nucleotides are TGCAGTGCTAGAGATAGAGGGTCGGCTACTGGCGGGGGGGCGAATGAGCAGTTCTTC. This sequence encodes CSARDRGSATGGGANEQFF.

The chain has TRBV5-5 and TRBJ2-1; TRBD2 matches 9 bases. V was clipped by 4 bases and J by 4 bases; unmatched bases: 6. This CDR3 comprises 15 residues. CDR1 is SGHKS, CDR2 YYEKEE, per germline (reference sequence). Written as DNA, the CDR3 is TGTGCCAGCAGCACACTAGCGGGCCTATACAATGAGCAGTTCTTC. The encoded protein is CASSTLAGLYNEQFF.

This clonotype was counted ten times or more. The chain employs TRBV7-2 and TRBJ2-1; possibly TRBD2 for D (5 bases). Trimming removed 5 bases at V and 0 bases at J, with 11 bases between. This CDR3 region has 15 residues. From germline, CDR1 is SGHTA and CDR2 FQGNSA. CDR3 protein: CASSKDSSSYNEQFF. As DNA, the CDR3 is TGTGCCAGCAGCAAGGACTCCAGCTCCTACAATGAGCAGTTCTTC.

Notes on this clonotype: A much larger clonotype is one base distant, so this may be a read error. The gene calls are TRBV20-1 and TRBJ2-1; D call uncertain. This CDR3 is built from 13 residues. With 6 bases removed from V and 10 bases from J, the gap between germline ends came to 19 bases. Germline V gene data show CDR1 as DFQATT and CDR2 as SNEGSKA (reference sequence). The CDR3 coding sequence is TGCAGTGCGCCCAAGATGGGCTCCTACGAGCAGTTCTTC. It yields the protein CSAPKMGSYEQFF.

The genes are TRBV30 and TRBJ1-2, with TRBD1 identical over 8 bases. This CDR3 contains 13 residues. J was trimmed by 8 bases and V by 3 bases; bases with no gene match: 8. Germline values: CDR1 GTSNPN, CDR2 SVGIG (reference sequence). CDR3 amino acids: CAWSRQGTGGYTF. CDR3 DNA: TGTGCCTGGAGCCGACAGGGGACGGGGGGCTACACCTTC.

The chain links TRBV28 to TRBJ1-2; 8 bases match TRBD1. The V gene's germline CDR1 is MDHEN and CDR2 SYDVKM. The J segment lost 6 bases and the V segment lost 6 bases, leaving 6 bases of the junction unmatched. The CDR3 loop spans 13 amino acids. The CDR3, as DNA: TGTGCCAGCAGCCGGACAGGGACGAATGGCTACACCTTC. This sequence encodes CASSRTGTNGYTF.

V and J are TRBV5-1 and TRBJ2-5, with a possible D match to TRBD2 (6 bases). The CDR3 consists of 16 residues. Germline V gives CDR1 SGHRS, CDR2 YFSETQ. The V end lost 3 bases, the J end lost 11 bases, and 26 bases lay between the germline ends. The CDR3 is CASSSDRLVRGNEQYF. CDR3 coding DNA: TGCGCCAGCAGCTCCGATAGACTAGTAAGAGGGAATGAGCAGTACTTC.

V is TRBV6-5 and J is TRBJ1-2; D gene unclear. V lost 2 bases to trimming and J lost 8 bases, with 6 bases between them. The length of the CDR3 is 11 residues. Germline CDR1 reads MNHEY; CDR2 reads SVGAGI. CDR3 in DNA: TGTGCCAGCAGTTACGCGGGAGGCTACACCTTC. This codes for CASSYAGGYTF.

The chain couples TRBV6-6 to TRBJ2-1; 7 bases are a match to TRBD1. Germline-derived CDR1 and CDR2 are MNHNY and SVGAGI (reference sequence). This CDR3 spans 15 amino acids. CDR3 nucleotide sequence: TGTGCTACCAAAAACTGGGACAGCTCCTACAATGAGCAGTTCTTC. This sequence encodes CATKNWDSSYNEQFF.

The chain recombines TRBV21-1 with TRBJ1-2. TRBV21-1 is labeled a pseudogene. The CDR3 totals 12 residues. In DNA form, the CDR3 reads TGTGCTACGATTAGGGTGTTCTGTGGCTACACCTTC. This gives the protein CATIRVFCGYTF.

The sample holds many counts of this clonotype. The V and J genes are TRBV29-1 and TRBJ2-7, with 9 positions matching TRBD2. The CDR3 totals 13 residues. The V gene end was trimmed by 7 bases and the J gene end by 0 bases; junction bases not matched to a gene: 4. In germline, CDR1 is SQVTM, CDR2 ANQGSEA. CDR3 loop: CSASSGNSYEQYF. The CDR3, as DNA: TGCAGCGCTTCTAGCGGGAACTCCTACGAGCAGTACTTC.